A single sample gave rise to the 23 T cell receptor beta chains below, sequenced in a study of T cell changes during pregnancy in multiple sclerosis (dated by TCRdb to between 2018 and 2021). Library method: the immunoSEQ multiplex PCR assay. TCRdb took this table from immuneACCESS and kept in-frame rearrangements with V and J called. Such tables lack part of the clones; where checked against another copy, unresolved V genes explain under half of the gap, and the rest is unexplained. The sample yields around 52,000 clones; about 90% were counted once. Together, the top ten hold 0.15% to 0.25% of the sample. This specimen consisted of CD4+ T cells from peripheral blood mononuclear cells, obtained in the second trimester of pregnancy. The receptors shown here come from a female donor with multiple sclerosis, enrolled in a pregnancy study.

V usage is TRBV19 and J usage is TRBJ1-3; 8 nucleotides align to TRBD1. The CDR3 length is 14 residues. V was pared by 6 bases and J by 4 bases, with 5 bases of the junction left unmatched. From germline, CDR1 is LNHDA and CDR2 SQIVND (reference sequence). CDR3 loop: CASSTGGTGNTIYF. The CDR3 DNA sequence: TGTGCCAGTAGCACAGGGGGTACGGGAAACACCATATATTTT.

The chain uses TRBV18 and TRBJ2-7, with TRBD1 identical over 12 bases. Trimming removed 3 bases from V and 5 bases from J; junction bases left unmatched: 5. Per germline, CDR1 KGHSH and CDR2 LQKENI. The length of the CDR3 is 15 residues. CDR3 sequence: CASSPTGTGGHEQYF. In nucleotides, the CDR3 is TGTGCCAGCTCACCGACCGGGACAGGGGGCCACGAGCAGTACTTC.

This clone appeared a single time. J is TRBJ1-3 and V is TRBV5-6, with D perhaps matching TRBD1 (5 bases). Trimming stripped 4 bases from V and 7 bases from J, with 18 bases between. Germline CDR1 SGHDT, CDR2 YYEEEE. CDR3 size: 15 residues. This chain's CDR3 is CASSLRGGRINTIYF. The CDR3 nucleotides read TGTGCCAGCAGCCTAAGGGGAGGACGAATTAACACCATATATTTT.

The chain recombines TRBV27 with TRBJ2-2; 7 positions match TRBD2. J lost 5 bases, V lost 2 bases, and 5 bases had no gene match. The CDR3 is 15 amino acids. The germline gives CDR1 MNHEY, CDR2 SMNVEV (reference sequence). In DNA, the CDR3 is TGTGCCAGCAGTTTAGCGGGAGATGGGACCGGGGAGCTGTTTTTT. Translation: CASSLAGDGTGELFF.

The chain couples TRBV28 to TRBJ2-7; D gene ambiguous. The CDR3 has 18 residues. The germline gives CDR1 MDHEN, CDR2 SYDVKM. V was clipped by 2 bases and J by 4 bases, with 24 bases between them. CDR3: CASSLTGGGGRGFYEQYF. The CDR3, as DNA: TGTGCCAGCAGTTTAACCGGCGGCGGCGGCCGTGGGTTTTACGAGCAGTACTTC.

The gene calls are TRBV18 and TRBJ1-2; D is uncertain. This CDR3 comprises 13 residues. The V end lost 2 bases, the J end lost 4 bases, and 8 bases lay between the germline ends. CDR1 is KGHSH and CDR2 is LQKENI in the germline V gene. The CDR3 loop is CASSPAVAYGYTF. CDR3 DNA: TGTGCCAGCTCACCAGCGGTCGCCTATGGCTACACCTTC.

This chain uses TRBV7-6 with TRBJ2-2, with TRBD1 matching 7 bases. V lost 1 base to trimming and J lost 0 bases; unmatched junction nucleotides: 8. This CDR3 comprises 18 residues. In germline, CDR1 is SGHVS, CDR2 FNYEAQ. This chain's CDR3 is CASSLVPRQGANTGELFF. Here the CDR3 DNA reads TGTGCCAGCAGCTTAGTCCCCCGACAGGGCGCGAACACCGGGGAGCTGTTTTTT.

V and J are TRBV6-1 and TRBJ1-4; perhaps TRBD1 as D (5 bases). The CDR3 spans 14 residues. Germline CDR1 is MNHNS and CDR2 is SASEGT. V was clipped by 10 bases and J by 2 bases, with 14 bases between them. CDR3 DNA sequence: TGTGCCACCTCCCTGGGGCTGACTAATGAAAAACTGTTTTTT. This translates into CATSLGLTNEKLFF.

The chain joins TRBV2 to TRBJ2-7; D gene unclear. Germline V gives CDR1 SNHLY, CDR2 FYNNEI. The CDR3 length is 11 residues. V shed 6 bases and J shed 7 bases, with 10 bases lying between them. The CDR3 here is CASRHSWEQYF. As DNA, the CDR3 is TGTGCCAGCAGACATTCGTGGGAGCAGTACTTC.

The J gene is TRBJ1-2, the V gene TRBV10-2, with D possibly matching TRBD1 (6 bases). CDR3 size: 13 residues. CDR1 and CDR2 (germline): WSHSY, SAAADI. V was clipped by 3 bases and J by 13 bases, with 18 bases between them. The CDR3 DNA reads TGCGCCAGCAGTGAACGGGGGGCGCCCCCCCCCACCTTC. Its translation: CASSERGAPPPTF.

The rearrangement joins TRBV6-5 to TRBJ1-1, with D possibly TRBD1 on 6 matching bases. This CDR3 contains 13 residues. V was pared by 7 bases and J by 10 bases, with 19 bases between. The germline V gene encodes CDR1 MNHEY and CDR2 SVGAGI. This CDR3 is CASTPGRGGIAFF. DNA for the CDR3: TGTGCCAGCACGCCGGGCCGAGGGGGAATAGCTTTCTTT.

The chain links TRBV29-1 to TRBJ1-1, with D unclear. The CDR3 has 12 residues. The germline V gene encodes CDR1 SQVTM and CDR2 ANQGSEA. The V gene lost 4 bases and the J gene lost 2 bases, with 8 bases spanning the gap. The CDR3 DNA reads TGCAGCGTTGCAGGAGGCAACACTGAAGCTTTCTTT. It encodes CSVAGGNTEAFF.

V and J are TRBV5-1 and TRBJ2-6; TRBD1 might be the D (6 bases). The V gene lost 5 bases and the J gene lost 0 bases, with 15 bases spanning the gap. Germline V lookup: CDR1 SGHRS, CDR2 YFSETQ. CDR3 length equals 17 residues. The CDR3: CASRKDRSSSGANVLTF. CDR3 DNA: TGCGCCAGCAGAAAGGACAGATCCTCCTCTGGGGCCAACGTCCTGACTTTC.

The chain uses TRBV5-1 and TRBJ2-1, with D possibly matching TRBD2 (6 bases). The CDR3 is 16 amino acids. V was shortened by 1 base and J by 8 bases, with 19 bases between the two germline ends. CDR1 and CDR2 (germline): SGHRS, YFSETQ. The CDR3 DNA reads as TGCGCCAGCAGCTTGAACCCAGGCGGGATCGGGGATGAGCAGTTCTTC. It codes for CASSLNPGGIGDEQFF.

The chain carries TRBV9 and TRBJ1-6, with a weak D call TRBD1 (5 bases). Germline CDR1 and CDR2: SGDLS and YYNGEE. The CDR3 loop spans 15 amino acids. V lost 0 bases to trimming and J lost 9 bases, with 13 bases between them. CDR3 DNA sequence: TGTGCCAGCAGCGTAGGGCAGGGCCGGAGTTCACCCCTCCACTTT. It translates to CASSVGQGRSSPLHF.

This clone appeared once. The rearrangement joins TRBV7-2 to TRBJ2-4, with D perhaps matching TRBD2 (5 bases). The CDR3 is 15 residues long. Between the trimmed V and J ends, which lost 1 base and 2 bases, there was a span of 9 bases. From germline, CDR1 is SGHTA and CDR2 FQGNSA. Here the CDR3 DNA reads TGTGCCAGCAGCTTAGGGGAGCTCCCCAAAAACATTCAGTACTTC. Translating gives CASSLGELPKNIQYF.

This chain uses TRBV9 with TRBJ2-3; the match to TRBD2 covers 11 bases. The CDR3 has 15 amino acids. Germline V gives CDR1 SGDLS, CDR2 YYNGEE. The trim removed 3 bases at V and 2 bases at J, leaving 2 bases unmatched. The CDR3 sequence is CASSEGLAVTDTQYF. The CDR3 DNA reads TGTGCCAGCAGCGAGGGACTAGCGGTCACAGATACGCAGTATTTT.

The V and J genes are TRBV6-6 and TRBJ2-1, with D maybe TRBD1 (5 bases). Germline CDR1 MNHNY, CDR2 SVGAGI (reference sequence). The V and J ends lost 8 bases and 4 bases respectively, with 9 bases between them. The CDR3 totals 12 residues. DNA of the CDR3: TGTGCCAGCGAGGCAGGGTACAATGAGCAGTTCTTC. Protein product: CASEAGYNEQFF.

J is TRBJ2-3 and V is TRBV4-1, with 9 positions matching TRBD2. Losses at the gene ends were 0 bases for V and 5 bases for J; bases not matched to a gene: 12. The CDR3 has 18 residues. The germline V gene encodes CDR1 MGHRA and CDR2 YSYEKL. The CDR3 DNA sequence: TGCGCCAGCAGCCAAGATACCCTTGGCGGGGGGGCGAAAGATACGCAGTATTTT. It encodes CASSQDTLGGGAKDTQYF.

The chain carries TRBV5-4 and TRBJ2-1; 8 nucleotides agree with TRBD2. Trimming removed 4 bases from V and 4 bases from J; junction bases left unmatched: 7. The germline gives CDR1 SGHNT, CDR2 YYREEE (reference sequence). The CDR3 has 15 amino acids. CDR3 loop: CASSPGTRGYNEQFF. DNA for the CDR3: TGTGCCAGCAGCCCCGGGACTAGGGGGTACAATGAGCAGTTCTTC. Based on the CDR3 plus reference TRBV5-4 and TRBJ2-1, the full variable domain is ETGVTQSPTHLIKTRGQQVTLRCSSQSGHNTVSWYQQALGQGPQFIFQYYREEENGRGNFPPRFSGLQFPNYSSELNVNALELDDSALYLCASSPGTRGYNEQFFGPGTRLTVL.

CDR3 bases: TGTGCCAGCAGCTTAGATGAAGGGGGCTGGGAAAAACTGTTTTTT. It yields the protein CASSLDEGGWEKLFF. The V gene is TRBV7-9, the J gene TRBJ1-4, with 7 bases fitting TRBD1. This CDR3 has 15 residues. CDR1 SEHNR and CDR2 FQNEAQ come from the germline V gene (reference sequence). The junction had 7 bases not matched to a gene; V was cut back by 1 base and J by 8 bases.

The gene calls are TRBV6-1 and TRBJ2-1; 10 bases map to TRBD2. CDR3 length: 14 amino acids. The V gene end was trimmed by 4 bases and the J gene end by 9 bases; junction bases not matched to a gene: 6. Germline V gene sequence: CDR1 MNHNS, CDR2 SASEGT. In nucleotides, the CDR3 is TGTGCCAGCAGTGGAGCGGGAGGGATCAGTGAGCAGTTCTTC. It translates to CASSGAGGISEQFF.

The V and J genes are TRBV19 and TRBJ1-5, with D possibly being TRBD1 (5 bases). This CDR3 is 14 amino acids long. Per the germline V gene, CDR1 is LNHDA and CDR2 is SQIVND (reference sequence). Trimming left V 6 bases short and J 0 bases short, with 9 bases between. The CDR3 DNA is TGTGCCAGTAGCACCAGGGTTAGCAATCAGCCCCAGCATTTT. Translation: CASSTRVSNQPQHF.